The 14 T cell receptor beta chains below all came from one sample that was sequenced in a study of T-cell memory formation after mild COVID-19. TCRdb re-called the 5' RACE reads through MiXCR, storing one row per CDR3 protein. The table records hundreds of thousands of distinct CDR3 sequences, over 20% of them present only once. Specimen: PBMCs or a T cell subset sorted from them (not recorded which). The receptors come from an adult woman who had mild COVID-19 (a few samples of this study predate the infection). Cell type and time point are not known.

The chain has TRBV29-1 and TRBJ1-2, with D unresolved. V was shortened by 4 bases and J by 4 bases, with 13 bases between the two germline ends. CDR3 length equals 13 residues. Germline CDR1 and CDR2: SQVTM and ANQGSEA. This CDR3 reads CSVATGSRYGYTF. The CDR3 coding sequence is TGCAGCGTTGCGACTGGCTCCCGCTATGGCTACACCTTC.

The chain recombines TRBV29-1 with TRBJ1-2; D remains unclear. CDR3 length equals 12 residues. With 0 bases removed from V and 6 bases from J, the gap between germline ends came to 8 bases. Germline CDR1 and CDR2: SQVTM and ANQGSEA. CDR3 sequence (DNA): TGCAGCGTTGAAGATTTCCGGGATGGCTACACCTTC. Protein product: CSVEDFRDGYTF.

DNA of the CDR3: TGTGCCAGCACGGGCCTCAGCAATCAGCCCCAGCATTTT. Translation: CASTGLSNQPQHF. V gene TRBV6-6 combines with J gene TRBJ1-5; the D is unclear. Germline V CDR1 and CDR2: MNHNY, SVGAGI (reference sequence). CDR3 length equals 13 residues. With 7 bases removed from V and 1 base from J, the gap between germline ends came to 8 bases.

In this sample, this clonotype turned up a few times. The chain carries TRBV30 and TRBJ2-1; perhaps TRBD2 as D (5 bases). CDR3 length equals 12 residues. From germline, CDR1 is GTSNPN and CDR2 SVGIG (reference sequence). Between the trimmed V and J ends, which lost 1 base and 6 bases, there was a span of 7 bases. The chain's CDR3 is CAWSGGSNEQFF. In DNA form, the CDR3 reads TGTGCCTGGAGTGGTGGGAGCAATGAGCAGTTCTTC.

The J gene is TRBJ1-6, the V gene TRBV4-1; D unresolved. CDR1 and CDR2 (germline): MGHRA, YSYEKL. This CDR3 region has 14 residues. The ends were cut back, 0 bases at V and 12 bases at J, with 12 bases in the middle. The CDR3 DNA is TGCGCCAGCAGCCAAGATCGGACCGCTAAACCCCTCCACTTT. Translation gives CASSQDRTAKPLHF.

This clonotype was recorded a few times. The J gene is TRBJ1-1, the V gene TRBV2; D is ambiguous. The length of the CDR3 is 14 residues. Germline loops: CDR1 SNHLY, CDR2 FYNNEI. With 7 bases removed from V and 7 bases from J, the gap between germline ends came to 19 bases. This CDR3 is CASTLSSARGEAFF. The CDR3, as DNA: TGTGCCAGCACCCTGAGCTCAGCTAGAGGTGAAGCTTTCTTT.

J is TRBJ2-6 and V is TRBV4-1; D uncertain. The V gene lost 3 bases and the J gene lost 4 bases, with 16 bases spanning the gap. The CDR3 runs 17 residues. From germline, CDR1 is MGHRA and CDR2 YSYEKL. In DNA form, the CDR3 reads TGCGCCAGCAGCCATGTCGGAAGACAAGCCGGGGCCAACGTCCTGACTTTC. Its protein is CASSHVGRQAGANVLTF.

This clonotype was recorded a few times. The CDR3: CASSRSREGIVSYEQYF. The CDR3 region has the DNA TGCGCCAGCAGCCGGTCGCGGGAGGGGATCGTGTCGTACGAGCAGTACTTC. This rearrangement joins TRBV5-1 to TRBJ2-7; 9 bases align to TRBD2. Germline CDR1 is SGHRS and CDR2 is YFSETQ. V trimming: 4 bases; J trimming: 4 bases; junction bases outside the gene matches: 15. The CDR3 is made up of 17 amino acids.

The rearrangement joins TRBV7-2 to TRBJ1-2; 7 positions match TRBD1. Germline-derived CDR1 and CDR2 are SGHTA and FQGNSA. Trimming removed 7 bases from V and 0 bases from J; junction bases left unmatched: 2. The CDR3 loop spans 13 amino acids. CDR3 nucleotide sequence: TGTGCCAGCAAGGGGGCAACTAACTATGGCTACACCTTC. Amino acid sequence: CASKGATNYGYTF.

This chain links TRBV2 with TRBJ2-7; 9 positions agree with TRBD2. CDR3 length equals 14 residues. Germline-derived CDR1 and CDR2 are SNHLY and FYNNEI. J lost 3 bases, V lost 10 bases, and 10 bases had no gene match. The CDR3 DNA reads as TGTGCCACCAAACCCGGGACTAGCAGCTACGAGCAGTACTTC. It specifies CATKPGTSSYEQYF.

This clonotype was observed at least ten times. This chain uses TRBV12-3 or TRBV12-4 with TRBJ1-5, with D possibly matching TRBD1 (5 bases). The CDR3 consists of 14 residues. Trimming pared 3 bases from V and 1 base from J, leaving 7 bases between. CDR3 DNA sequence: TGTGCCAGCAGTTTCGGGGGGAGCAATCAGCCCCAGCATTTT. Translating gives CASSFGGSNQPQHF.

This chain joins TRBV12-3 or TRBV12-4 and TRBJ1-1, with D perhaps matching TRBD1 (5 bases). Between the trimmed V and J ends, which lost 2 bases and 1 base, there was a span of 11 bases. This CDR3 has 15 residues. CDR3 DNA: TGTGCCAGCAGTTTAAAGGGGTCGGGGAACACTGAAGCTTTCTTT. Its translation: CASSLKGSGNTEAFF.

CDR3 loop: CASSEWGTSRHGYTF. CDR3 DNA: TGTGCCAGCAGTGAATGGGGGACTTCGCGTCATGGCTACACCTTC. The gene calls are TRBV25-1 and TRBJ1-2, with D perhaps TRBD1 (5 bases). The V gene's germline CDR1 is MGHDK and CDR2 SYGVNS. With 1 base removed from V and 6 bases from J, the gap between germline ends came to 15 bases. The CDR3 is 15 amino acids.

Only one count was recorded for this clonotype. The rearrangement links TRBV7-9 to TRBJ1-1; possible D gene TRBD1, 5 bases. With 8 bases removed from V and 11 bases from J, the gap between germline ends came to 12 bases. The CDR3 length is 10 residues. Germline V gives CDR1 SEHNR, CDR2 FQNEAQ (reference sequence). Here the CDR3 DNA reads TGTGCCAGCGGGGCCCTCGTGGCTTTCTTT. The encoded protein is CASGALVAFF.